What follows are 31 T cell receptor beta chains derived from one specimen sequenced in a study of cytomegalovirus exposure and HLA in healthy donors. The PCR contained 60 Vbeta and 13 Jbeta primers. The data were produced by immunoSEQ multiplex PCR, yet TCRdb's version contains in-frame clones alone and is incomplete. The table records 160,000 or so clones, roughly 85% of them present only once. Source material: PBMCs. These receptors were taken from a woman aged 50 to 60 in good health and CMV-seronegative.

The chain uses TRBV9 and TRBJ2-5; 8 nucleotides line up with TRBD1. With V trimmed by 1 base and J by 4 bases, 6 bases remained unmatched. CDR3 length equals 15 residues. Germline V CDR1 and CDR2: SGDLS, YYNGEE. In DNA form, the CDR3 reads TGTGCCAGCAGCGTAAGGTCAGGGGGCAGAGAGACCCAGTACTTC. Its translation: CASSVRSGGRETQYF.

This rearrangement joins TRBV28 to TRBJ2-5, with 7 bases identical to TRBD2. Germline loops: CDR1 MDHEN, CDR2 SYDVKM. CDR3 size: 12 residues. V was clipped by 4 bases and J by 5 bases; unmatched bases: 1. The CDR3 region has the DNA TGTGCCAGCAGTTACGGGAGGGAGACCCAGTACTTC. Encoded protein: CASSYGRETQYF.

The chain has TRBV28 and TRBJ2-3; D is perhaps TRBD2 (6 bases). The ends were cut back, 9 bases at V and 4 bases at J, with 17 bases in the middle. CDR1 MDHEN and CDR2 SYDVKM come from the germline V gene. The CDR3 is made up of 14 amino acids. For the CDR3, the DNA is TGTGCCAGTATGGGACTGCTTTTCTCAGATACGCAGTATTTT. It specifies CASMGLLFSDTQYF.

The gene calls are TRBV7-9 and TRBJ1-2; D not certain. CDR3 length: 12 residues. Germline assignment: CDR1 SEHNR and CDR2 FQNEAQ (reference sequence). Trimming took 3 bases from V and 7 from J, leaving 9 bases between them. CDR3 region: CASSFENGGYTF. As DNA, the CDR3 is TGTGCCAGCAGCTTCGAGAACGGTGGCTACACCTTC.

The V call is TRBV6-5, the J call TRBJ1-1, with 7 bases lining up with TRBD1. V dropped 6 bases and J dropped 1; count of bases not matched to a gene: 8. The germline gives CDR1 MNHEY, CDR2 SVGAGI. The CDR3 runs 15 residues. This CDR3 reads CASSQARGPNTEAFF. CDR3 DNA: TGTGCCAGCAGCCAAGCTAGGGGGCCGAACACTGAAGCTTTCTTT.

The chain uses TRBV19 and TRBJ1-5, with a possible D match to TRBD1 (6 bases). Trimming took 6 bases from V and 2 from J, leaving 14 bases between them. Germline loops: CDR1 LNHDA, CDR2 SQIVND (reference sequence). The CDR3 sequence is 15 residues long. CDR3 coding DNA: TGTGCCAGTAGGATCGGGGGGCCCGGCAATCAGCCCCAGCATTTT. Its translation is CASRIGGPGNQPQHF. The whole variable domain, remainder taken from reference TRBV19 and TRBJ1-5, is DGGITQSPKYLFRKEGQNVTLSCEQNLNHDAMYWYRQDPGQGLRLIYYSQIVNDFQKGDIAEGYSVSREKKESFPLTVTSAQKNPTAFYLCASRIGGPGNQPQHFGDGTRLSIL.

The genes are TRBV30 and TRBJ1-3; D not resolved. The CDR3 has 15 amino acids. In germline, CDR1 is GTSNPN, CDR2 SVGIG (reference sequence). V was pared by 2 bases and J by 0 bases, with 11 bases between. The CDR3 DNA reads TGTGCCTGGAGTCTCCCCTCTATCTCTGGAAACACCATATATTTT. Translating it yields CAWSLPSISGNTIYF.

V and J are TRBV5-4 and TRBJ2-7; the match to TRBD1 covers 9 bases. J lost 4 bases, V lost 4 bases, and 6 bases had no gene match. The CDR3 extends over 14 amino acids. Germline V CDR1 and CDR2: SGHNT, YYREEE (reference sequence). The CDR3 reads CASSGTGGRYEQYF. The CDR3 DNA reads TGTGCCAGCAGCGGAACAGGGGGCCGGTACGAGCAGTACTTC.

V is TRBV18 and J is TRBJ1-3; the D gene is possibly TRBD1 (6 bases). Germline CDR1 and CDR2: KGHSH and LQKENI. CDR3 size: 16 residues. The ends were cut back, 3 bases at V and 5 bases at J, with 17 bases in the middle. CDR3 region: CASSPGTGRLRNTIYF. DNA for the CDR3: TGTGCCAGCTCACCGGGAACAGGGCGCTTGAGAAACACCATATATTTT.

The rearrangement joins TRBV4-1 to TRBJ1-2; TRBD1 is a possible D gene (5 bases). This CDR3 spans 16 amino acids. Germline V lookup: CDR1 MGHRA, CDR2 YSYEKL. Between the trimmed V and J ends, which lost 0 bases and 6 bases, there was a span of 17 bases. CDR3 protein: CASSQDPTREANGYTF. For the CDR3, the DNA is TGCGCCAGCAGCCAAGATCCGACCAGGGAGGCGAATGGCTACACCTTC.

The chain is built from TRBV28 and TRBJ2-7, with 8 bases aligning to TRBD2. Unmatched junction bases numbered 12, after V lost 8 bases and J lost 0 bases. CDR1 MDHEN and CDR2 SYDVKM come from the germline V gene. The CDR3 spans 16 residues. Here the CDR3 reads CASLSRSSGDSYEQYF. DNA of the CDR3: TGTGCCAGCCTATCCCGGAGTAGCGGGGACTCCTACGAGCAGTACTTC.

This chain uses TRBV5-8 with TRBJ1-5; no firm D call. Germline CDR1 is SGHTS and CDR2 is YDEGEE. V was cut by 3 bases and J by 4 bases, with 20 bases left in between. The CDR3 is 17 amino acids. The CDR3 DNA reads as TGTGCCAGCAGCTCGGTCAGGTCAAGTACTTGGAATCAGCCCCAGCATTTT. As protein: CASSSVRSSTWNQPQHF.

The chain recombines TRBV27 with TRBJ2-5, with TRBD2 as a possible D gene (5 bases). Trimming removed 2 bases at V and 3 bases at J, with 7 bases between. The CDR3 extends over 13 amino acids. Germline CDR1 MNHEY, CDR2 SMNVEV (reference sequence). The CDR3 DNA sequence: TGTGCCAGCAGTTTAAGGAGGAAAGAGACCCAGTACTTC. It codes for CASSLRRKETQYF.

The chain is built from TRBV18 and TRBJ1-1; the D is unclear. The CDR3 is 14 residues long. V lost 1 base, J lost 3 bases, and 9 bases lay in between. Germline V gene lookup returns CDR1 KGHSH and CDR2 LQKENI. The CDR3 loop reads CASSPLPRDTEAFF. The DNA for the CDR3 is TGTGCCAGCTCACCACTACCCCGGGACACTGAAGCTTTCTTT.

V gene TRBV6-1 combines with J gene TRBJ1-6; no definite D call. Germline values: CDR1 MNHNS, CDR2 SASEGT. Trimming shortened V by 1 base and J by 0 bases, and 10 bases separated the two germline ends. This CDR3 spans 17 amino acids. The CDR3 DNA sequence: TGTGCCAGCAGTGAAGTCGAGATGAGCTCCTATAATTCACCCCTCCACTTT. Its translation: CASSEVEMSSYNSPLHF.

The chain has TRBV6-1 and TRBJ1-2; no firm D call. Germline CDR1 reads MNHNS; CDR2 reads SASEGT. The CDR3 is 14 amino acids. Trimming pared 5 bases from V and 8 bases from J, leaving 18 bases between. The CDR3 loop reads CASSPLQRSGGYTF. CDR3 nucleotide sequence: TGTGCCAGCAGTCCACTCCAGAGGTCCGGGGGCTACACCTTC.

This CDR3 is CASSGGTGGYNSPLHF. Written as DNA, the CDR3 is TGCGCCAGCAGCGGGGGGACAGGGGGTTATAATTCACCCCTCCACTTT. This rearrangement joins TRBV5-1 to TRBJ1-6; 11 bases fit TRBD1. V trimming: 4 bases; J trimming: 4 bases; junction bases outside the gene matches: 4. The length of the CDR3 is 16 residues. Per the germline V gene, CDR1 is SGHRS and CDR2 is YFSETQ.

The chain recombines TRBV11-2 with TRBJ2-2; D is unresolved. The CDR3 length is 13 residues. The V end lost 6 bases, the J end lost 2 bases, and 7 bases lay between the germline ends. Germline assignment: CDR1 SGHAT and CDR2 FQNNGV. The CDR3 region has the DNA TGTGCCAGCAGTGTGGCTAACACCGGGGAGCTGTTTTTT. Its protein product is CASSVANTGELFF.

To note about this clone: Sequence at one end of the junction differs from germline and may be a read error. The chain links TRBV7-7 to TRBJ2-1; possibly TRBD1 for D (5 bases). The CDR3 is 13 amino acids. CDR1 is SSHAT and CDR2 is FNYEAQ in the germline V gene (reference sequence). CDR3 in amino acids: CASSIQVNNEQFF. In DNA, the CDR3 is TGTGCTAGCAGCATACAGGTAAACAATGAGCAGTTCTTC.

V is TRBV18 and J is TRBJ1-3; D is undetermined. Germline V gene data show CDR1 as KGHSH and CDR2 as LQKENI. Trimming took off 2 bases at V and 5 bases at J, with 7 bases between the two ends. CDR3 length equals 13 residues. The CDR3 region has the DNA TGTGCCAGCTCACCAGGGGAGCGAAACACCATATATTTT. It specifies CASSPGERNTIYF.

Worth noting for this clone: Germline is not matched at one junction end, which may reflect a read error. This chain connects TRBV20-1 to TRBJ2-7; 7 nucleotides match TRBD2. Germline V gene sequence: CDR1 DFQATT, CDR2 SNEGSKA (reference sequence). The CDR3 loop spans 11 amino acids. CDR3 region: CSSSGSYEQYF. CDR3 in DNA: TGCAGTTCTAGCGGTTCCTACGAGCAGTACTTC.

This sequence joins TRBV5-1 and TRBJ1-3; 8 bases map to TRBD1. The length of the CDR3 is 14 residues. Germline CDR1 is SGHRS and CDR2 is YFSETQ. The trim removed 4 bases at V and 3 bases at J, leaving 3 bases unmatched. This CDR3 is CASSPGQGGNTIYF. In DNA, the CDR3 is TGCGCCAGCAGCCCCGGACAGGGTGGAAACACCATATATTTT.

The CDR3: CASYDGTLIADRRDTDTQYF. DNA of the CDR3: TGTGCCAGTTACGACGGGACCCTTATAGCTGATAGGAGGGACACAGATACGCAGTATTTT. The rearrangement joins TRBV2 to TRBJ2-3; D may be TRBD2 (6 bases). Trimming pared 9 bases from V and 2 bases from J, leaving 33 bases between. Germline CDR1 reads SNHLY; CDR2 reads FYNNEI. This CDR3 has 20 amino acids.

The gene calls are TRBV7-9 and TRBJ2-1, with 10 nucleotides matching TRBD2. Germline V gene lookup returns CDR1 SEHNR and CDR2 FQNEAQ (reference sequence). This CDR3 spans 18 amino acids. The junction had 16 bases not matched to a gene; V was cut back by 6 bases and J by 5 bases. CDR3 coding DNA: TGTGCCAGCAGTAGAGAGGCACTAGCGGGATCAAGGGACAATGAGCAGTTCTTC. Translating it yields CASSREALAGSRDNEQFF.

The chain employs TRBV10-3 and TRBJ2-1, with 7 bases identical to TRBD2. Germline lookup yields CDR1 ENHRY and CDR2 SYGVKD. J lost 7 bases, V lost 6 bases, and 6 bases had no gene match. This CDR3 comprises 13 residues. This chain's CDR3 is CAIRGGSTNEQFF. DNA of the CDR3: TGTGCCATCAGAGGCGGGAGCACAAATGAGCAGTTCTTC.

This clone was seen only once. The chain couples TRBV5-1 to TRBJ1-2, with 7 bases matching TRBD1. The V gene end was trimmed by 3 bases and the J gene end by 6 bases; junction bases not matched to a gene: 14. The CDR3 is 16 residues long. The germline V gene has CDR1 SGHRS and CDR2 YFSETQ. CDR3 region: CASSWAGTVLANGYTF. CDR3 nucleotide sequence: TGCGCCAGCAGCTGGGCCGGGACAGTGTTGGCCAATGGCTACACCTTC.

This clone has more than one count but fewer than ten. The DNA for the CDR3 is TGTGCCAGCGGAGAGCGGGGTGTTCGAGCTTTCTTT. Its protein product is CASGERGVRAFF. The V call is TRBV2, the J call TRBJ1-1; D gene uncertain. The germline gives CDR1 SNHLY, CDR2 FYNNEI. V lost 8 bases and J lost 10, with 17 bases in between. The CDR3 is 12 amino acids.

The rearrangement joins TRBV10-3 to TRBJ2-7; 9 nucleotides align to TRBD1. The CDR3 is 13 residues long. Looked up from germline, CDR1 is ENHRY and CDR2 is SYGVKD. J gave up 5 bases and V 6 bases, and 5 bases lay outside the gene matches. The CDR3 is CAISRTGDDEQYF. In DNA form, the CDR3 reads TGTGCCATCAGCCGGACAGGGGACGACGAGCAGTACTTC.

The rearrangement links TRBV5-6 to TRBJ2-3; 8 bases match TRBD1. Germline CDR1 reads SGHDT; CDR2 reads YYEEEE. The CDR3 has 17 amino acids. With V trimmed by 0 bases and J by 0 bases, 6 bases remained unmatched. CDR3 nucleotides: TGTGCCAGCAGCTTGGCCTATTGGACAGGGAGCACAGATACGCAGTATTTT. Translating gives CASSLAYWTGSTDTQYF.

DNA of the CDR3: TGCGCCAGCAGCTCGAACCTTGGACAGGGGGCGGGCTACGAGCAGTACTTC. Its translation is CASSSNLGQGAGYEQYF. The chain couples TRBV5-1 to TRBJ2-7; the match to TRBD1 covers 11 bases. The CDR3 extends over 17 amino acids. V dropped 3 bases and J dropped 3; count of bases not matched to a gene: 11. Germline CDR1 SGHRS, CDR2 YFSETQ. The complete variable domain, with remaining parts taken from reference TRBV5-1 and TRBJ2-7, reads KAGVTQTPRYLIKTRGQQVTLSCSPISGHRSVSWYQQTPGQGLQFLFEYFSETQRNKGNFPGRFSGRQFSNSRSEMNVSTLELGDSALYLCASSSNLGQGAGYEQYFGPGTRLTVT.

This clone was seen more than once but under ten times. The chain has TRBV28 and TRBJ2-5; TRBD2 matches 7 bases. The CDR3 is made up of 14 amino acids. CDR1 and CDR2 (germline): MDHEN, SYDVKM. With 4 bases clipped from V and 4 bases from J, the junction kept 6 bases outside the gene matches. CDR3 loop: CASSSPAGPETQYF. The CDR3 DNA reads TGTGCCAGCAGTTCTCCAGCGGGACCAGAGACCCAGTACTTC.